The 14 T cell receptor beta chains listed next were all sequenced from one sample in a study of T-cell reconstitution after alpha-beta-depleted transplantation in children. Unique molecular identifiers were used in preparing the TCRbeta library. MiXCR, run by TCRdb on the PCR reads, gives a single entry per CDR3 protein. The repertoire holds some 600,000 distinct CDR3 sequences, around 13% seen once, with 2.2% in the top ten. The sample here was PBMCs, mostly from graft donor cells, taken 360 days after TCRalphabeta/CD19-depleted stem cell transplant. These receptors originate from a male patient younger than 18 who had a stem cell transplant for acute myeloid leukemia, so the T cells may come from the graft donor.

This chain joins TRBV12-5 and TRBJ2-1; tentative D call: TRBD2 (6 bases). Trimming stripped 1 base from V and 14 bases from J, with 9 bases between. Germline values: CDR1 LGHNT, CDR2 FRNRAP. This CDR3 contains 11 residues. Here the CDR3 DNA reads TGTGCTAGTGGTTTGGGTGGGAGGAAGTTCTTC. Protein product: CASGLGGRKFF.

The J gene is TRBJ1-2, the V gene TRBV30; 7 bases map to TRBD1. Germline V lookup: CDR1 GTSNPN, CDR2 SVGIG (reference sequence). The CDR3 loop spans 12 amino acids. V was pared by 1 base and J by 4 bases, with 0 bases of the junction left unmatched. The CDR3 sequence: CAWSGDSYGYTF. DNA for the CDR3: TGTGCCTGGAGTGGGGACAGCTATGGCTACACCTTC.

A few counts support this clonotype. This sequence joins TRBV28 and TRBJ2-7; 8 bases align to TRBD1. From germline, CDR1 is MDHEN and CDR2 SYDVKM. The CDR3 spans 15 residues. V lost 4 bases and J lost 2; bases outside the gene matches: 7. The CDR3 loop is CASSSWKDRAYEQYF. The CDR3 DNA is TGTGCCAGCAGTTCTTGGAAGGACAGGGCCTACGAGCAGTACTTC.

This clonotype occurred a few times. The chain combines TRBV7-3 with TRBJ1-2; tentative D call: TRBD1 (5 bases). The CDR3 has 16 amino acids. Trimming cost V 5 bases and J 4 bases, with 20 bases left between them. The germline V gene has CDR1 SGHTA and CDR2 FQGTGA. DNA of the CDR3: TGTGCCAGCAGCCCTGGGTCGGGGGTCCGGGTCTATGGCTACACCTTC. Amino acids: CASSPGSGVRVYGYTF.

There are a few counts of this clonotype. The chain links TRBV19 to TRBJ2-1, with 7 bases that match TRBD1. With V trimmed by 6 bases and J by 4 bases, 12 bases remained unmatched. The CDR3 runs to 16 residues. Germline V gene data show CDR1 as LNHDA and CDR2 as SQIVND (reference sequence). CDR3 DNA: TGTGCCAGTAGCCAAATAACAGGGGACCTTTACAATGAGCAGTTCTTC. Its translation is CASSQITGDLYNEQFF.

Only a few counts were recorded for this clonotype. The V call is TRBV29-1, the J call TRBJ1-2, with D unclear. The germline V and J ends were trimmed by 7 bases and 2 bases, with 11 bases remaining between them. This CDR3 spans 12 amino acids. Germline V gene data show CDR1 as SQVTM and CDR2 as ANQGSEA. This CDR3 is CSAAQTNYGYTF. The CDR3 coding sequence is TGCAGCGCGGCGCAGACAAACTATGGCTACACCTTC.

This clonotype has more than one count but fewer than ten. The chain employs TRBV18 and TRBJ2-7; TRBD1 or TRBD2 may be the D gene (5 bases each). This CDR3 is 12 amino acids long. Trimming removed 3 bases at V and 5 bases at J, with 8 bases between. Germline V gene sequence: CDR1 KGHSH, CDR2 LQKENI. The CDR3 bases are TGTGCCAGCTCACCCCCGGGGCACGAGCAGTACTTC. Translated, it gives CASSPPGHEQYF.

The CDR3 is CASSLTGGAVTGELFF. CDR3 DNA sequence: TGTGCCAGCAGCTTAACAGGAGGGGCGGTCACCGGGGAGCTGTTTTTT. This chain links TRBV7-3 with TRBJ2-2; tentative D call: TRBD2 (6 bases). The CDR3 has 16 residues. Germline-derived CDR1 and CDR2 are SGHTA and FQGTGA. The V and J ends lost 0 bases and 4 bases respectively, with 12 bases between them.

The table lists this clonotype with many counts. The chain links TRBV5-6 to TRBJ2-5; D remains ambiguous. The V end lost 0 bases, the J end lost 2 bases, and 5 bases lay between the germline ends. From germline, CDR1 is SGHDT and CDR2 YYEEEE. The CDR3 runs 13 residues. CDR3: CASSLDLQETQYF. DNA of the CDR3: TGTGCCAGCAGCTTGGACCTTCAAGAGACCCAGTACTTC.

As to this clonotype: A junction end diverges from the germline sequence, so it may reflect a read error. The V and J genes are TRBV29-1 and TRBJ2-1; tentatively, D is TRBD2 (6 bases). The CDR3 is made up of 14 amino acids. Germline V gene sequence: CDR1 SQVTM, CDR2 ANQGSEA. The CDR3, as DNA: TGCAGCGTGGAAGGTAGGCTAGCGTACAATGAGCAGTTCTTC. Protein product: CSVEGRLAYNEQFF.

In this sample, this clonotype turned up a few times. The V call is TRBV28, the J call TRBJ2-7; D is perhaps TRBD2 (5 bases). V was pared by 8 bases and J by 2 bases, with 13 bases between. CDR3 size: 13 residues. Germline V gene sequence: CDR1 MDHEN, CDR2 SYDVKM. The DNA for the CDR3 is TGTGCCAGCGTGGGAGTTCCCCCCTACGAGCAGTACTTC. Translated, it gives CASVGVPPYEQYF.

This clonotype was found a few times. The V and J genes are TRBV20-1 and TRBJ2-7; TRBD2 aligns across 8 bases. CDR3 length: 14 residues. The germline V gene encodes CDR1 DFQATT and CDR2 SNEGSKA (reference sequence). V lost 3 bases, J lost 1 base, and 5 bases stayed unmatched. CDR3 protein: CSASIASGSYEQYF. The CDR3 DNA follows: TGCAGTGCTAGTATCGCTAGCGGGTCCTACGAGCAGTACTTC.

This clonotype was counted many times. In DNA form, the CDR3 reads TGCGCCAGCAGCTTCGCCGGGGGCGAGCAGTACTTC. The encoded protein is CASSFAGGEQYF. The V and J genes are TRBV5-1 and TRBJ2-7, with TRBD2 as a possible D gene (6 bases). CDR3 size: 12 residues. Germline CDR1 is SGHRS and CDR2 is YFSETQ. Trimming took 2 bases from V and 6 from J, leaving 9 bases between them.

Many counts were recorded for this clonotype. The chain recombines TRBV5-1 with TRBJ2-3; 10 bases fit TRBD1. CDR1 SGHRS and CDR2 YFSETQ come from the germline V gene. The junction had 3 bases not matched to a gene; V was cut back by 0 bases and J by 5 bases. The CDR3 is made up of 15 amino acids. CDR3 loop: CASSLAGQGQDTQYF. CDR3 coding DNA: TGCGCCAGCAGCTTGGCGGGACAGGGGCAAGATACGCAGTATTTT.